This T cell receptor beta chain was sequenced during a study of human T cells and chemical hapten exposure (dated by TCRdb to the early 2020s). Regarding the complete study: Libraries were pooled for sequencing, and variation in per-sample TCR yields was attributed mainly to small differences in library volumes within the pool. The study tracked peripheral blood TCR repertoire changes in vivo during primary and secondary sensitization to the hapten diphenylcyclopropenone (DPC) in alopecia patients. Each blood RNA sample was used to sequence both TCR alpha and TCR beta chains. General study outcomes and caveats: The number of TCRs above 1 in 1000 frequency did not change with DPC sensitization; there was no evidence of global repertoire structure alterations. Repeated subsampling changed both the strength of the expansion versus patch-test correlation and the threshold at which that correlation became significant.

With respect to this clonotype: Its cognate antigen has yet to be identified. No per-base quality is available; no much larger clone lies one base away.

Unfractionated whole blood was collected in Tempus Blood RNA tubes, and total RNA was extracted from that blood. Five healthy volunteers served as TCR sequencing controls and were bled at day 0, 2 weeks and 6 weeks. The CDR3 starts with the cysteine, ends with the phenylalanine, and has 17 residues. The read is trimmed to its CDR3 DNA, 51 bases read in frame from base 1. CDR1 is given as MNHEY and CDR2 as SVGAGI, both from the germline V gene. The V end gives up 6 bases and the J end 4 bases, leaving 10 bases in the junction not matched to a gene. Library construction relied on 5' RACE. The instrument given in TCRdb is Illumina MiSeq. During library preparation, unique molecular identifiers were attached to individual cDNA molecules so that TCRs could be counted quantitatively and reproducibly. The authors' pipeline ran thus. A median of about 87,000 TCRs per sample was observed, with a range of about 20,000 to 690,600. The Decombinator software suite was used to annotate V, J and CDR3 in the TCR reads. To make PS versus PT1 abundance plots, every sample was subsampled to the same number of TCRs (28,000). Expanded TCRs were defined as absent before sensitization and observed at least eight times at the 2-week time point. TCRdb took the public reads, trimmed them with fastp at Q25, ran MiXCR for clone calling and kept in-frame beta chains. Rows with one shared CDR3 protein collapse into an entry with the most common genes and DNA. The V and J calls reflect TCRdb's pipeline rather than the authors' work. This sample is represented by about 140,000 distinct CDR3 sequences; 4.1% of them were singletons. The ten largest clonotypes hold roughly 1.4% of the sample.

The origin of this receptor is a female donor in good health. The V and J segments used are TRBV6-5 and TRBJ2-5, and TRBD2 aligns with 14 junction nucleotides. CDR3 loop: CASRSGTSGGLGETQYF. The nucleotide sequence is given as TGTGCCAGCAGGTCGGGGACTAGCGGGGGTCTAGGAGAGACCCAGTACTTC.